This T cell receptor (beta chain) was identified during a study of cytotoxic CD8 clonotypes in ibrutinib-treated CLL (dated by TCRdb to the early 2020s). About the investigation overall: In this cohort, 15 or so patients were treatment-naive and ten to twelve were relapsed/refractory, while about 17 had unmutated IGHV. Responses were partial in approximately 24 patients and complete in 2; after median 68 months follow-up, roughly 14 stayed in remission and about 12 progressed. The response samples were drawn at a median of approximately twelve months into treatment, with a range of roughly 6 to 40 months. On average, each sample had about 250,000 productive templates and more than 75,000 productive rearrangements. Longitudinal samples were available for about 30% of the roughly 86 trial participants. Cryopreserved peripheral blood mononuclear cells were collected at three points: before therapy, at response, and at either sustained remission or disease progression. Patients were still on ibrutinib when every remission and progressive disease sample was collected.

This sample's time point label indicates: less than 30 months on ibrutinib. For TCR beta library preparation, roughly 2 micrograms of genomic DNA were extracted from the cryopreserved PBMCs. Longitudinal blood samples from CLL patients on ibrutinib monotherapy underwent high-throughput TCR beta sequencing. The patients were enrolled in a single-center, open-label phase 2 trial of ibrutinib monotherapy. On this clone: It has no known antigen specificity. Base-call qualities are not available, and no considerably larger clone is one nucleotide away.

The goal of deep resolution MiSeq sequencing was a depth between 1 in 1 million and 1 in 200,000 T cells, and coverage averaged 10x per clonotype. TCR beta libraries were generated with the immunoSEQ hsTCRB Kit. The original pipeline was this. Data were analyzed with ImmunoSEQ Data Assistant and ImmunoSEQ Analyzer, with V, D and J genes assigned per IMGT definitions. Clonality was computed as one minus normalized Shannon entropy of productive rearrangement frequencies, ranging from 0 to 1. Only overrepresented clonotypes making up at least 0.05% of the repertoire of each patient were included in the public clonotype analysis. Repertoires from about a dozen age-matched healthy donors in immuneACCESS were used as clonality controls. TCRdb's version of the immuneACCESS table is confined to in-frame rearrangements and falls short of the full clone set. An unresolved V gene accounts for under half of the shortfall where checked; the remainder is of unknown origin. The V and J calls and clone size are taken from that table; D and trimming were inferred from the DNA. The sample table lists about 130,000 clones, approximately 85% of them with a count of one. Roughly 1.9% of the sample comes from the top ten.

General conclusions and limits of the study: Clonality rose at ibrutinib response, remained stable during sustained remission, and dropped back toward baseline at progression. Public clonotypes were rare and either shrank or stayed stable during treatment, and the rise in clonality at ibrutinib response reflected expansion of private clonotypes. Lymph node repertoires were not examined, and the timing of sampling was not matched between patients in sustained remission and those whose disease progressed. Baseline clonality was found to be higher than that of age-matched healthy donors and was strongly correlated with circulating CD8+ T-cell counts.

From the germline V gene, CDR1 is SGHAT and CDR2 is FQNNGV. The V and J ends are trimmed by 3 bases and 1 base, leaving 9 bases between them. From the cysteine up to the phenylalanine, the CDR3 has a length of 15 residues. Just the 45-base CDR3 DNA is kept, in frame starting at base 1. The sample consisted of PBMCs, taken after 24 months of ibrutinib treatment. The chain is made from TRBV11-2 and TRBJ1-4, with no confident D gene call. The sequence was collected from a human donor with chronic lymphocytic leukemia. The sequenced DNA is TGTGCCAGCAGCTTGCCGCGTATAACTAATGAAAAACTGTTTTTT. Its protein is CASSLPRITNEKLFF.